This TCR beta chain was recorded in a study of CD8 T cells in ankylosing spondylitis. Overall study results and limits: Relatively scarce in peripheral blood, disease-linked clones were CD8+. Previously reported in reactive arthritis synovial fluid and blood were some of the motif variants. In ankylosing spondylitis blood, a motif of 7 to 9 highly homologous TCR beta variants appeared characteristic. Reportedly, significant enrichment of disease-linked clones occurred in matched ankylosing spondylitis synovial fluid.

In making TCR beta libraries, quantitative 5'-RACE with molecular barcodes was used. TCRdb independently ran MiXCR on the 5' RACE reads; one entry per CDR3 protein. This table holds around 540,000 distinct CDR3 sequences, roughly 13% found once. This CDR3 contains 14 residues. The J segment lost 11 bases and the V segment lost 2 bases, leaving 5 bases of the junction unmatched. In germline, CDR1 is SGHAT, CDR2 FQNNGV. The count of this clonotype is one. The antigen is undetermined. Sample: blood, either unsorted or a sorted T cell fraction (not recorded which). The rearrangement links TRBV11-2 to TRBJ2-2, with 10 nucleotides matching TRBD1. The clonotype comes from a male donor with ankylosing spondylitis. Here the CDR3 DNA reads TGTGCCAGCAGCTTAAAGGACAGGGGGAATGAGCTGTTTTTT. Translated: CASSLKDRGNELFF.